This is a list of T cell receptor beta chains from one sample in a study of graft-versus-host responses after intestinal transplantation. For these TCRs, the target antigens are not known. Produced via immunoSEQ multiplex PCR; TCRdb's table is partial and in-frame only. The sample carries approximately 130,000 clones, 85% to 95% recorded once. The source was unstimulated CD4+ T cells sorted from spleen or lymph node cells, collected before intestinal transplant. The receptors come from a human donor who received an intestinal transplant. The CDR3 runs from the conserved cysteine through the conserved F or W. D genes are given only for firm matches. The size field is filled for only some rows; it gives once, few, many or a size class.

TGTGCCAGCAGCTCCGGACTAGCCAATGAGCAGTTCTTC	CASSSGLANEQFF	few	TRBV5-4	TRBD2	TRBJ2-1
TGTGCCAGCAGCCCGACAGGGAGAGGAGCTTTCTTT	CASSPTGRGAFF	once	TRBV6-5	TRBD1	TRBJ1-1
TGTGCCAGCAGCTTTGGGTCCGTTGGGGGCCATGAAAAACTGTTTTTT	CASSFGSVGGHEKLFF	-	TRBV9	-	TRBJ1-4
TGCGCCAGCAGCTTGGCGGGACAGTCCTACGAGCAGTACTTC	CASSLAGQSYEQYF	-	TRBV5-1	TRBD1	TRBJ2-7
TGTGCCAGCAGCTTAGTGGGCAGCAGAGCTCAGCCCCAGCATTTT	CASSLVGSRAQPQHF	-	TRBV7-8	-	TRBJ1-5
TGTGCCAGCAGTGAAGGTCCCCTCGTCGGGACTAGCGGGGGATACAATGAGCAGTTCTTC	CASSEGPLVGTSGGYNEQFF	-	TRBV6-1	TRBD2	TRBJ2-1
TGTGCCAGCAGTACCGGGCCCCAAGAGACCCAGTACTTC	CASSTGPQETQYF	few	TRBV7-8	-	TRBJ2-5
TGTGCTAGTGGTACGGGACAGGGTGGAGGTGAAGGCTACACCTTC	CASGTGQGGGEGYTF	-	TRBV12-5	TRBD1	TRBJ1-2
TGCGCCAGCAGCTTGGAAGGGGACAGGGCCAGGCCTCAGCAGTACTTC	CASSLEGDRARPQQYF	-	TRBV5-1	TRBD1	TRBJ2-7
TGCGCCCGAATAGGACAGGGTAAAGAGACCCAGTACTTC	CARIGQGKETQYF	-	TRBV5-1	TRBD1	TRBJ2-5
TGTGCCAGCAGCCCCGGCCCGGGAAAAGGGGAGCTGTTTTTT	CASSPGPGKGELFF	-	TRBV7-3	-	TRBJ2-2
TGTGCCAGCAGCTTGGGGACAGGGAACACTGAAGCTTTCTTT	CASSLGTGNTEAFF	-	TRBV5-4	TRBD1	TRBJ1-1
TGTGCCAGCAGACCGGGACAGGGATTTAACGAGCAGTACTTC	CASRPGQGFNEQYF	-	TRBV6-5	TRBD1	TRBJ2-7
TGTGCCAGCAGCCGCGCAGGGAGCACAGATACGCAGTATTTT	CASSRAGSTDTQYF	once	TRBV4-2	-	TRBJ2-3
TGCAGCGTCAAGCGGGACAGCCTCTACAATGAGCAGTTCTTC	CSVKRDSLYNEQFF	-	TRBV29-1	-	TRBJ2-1
TGTGCCAGCAGGGGGGTCCATGAGCAGTTCTTC	CASRGVHEQFF	-	TRBV6-5	-	TRBJ2-1
TGCGCCAGCAGCCAAGACGGTACAGGGCCGAGGGTAAACATTCAGTACTTC	CASSQDGTGPRVNIQYF	-	TRBV4-1	-	TRBJ2-4
TGTGCCAGCTCACCGTCCCGGGACAGGCCCTATGGCTACACCTTC	CASSPSRDRPYGYTF	-	TRBV18	TRBD1	TRBJ1-2
TGTGCCAGCAAATTTGGACAGGCAAATGAAAAACTGTTTTTT	CASKFGQANEKLFF	once	TRBV2	TRBD1	TRBJ1-4
TGTGCCATCAAGGGAATCGGGGAAGGCAATCAGCCCCAGCATTTT	CAIKGIGEGNQPQHF	-	TRBV10-3	-	TRBJ1-5
TGCGCCAACCCGGACAGGGTTCGAACTGAAGCTTTCTTT	CANPDRVRTEAFF	once	TRBV10-1	TRBD1	TRBJ1-1
TGTCCGACTAGCGGGGGACCCTCCTACAATGAGCAGTTCTTC	CPTSGGPSYNEQFF	-	TRBV10-3	TRBD2	TRBJ2-1
TGCGCCAGCAGCTTGCAGGGGGCAGAGACCCAGTACTTC	CASSLQGAETQYF	-	TRBV5-1	TRBD1	TRBJ2-5
TGTGCCGGACCTACTCGCGGGGTCCAAGAGACCCAGTACTTC	CAGPTRGVQETQYF	-	TRBV2	-	TRBJ2-5
TGTGCCAGCAGCTTAAGGGGCGGTCAGCCCCAGCATTTT	CASSLRGGQPQHF	-	TRBV7-3	-	TRBJ1-5
TGTGCCCGCACGGGGAATGGAACTGAAGCTTTCTTT	CARTGNGTEAFF	-	TRBV30	-	TRBJ1-1
TGTGCCAGCAGCTTGTCCATCCCCCGTGGGCCGGGGGGCTACACCTTC	CASSLSIPRGPGGYTF	-	TRBV5-4	-	TRBJ1-2
TGTGCCAGCAGCTCACGACAGTTCTCCTACGAGCAGTACTTC	CASSSRQFSYEQYF	once	TRBV7-2	-	TRBJ2-7
TGTGCCAGCAGCTTAGTGAGCAATAATTCACCCCTCCACTTT	CASSLVSNNSPLHF	-	TRBV7-8	-	TRBJ1-6
TGTGCCAGCAGCTTACAAGAGAACACTGAAGCTTTCTTT	CASSLQENTEAFF	-	TRBV7-9	-	TRBJ1-1
TGTGCCAGCAGCGTTGGCGGGAACACCGGGGAGCTGTTTTTT	CASSVGGNTGELFF	-	TRBV9	-	TRBJ2-2
TGCGCCAGCAGAGGCCGACTAGCCGTTAGCACAGATACGCAGTATTTT	CASRGRLAVSTDTQYF	-	TRBV5-1	TRBD2	TRBJ2-3